The 10 T cell receptor beta chains reported below all come from one sample, sequenced in a study of cytomegalovirus exposure and HLA in healthy donors. The PCR used 60 Vbeta and 13 Jbeta primers. Clones were read by immunoSEQ multiplex PCR, and TCRdb kept only the in-frame ones, dropping some. This sample has roughly 120,000 clones; 9.5% occur once, and the top ten carry roughly 3.1%. The specimen sequenced was PBMCs. The receptors originated from a man younger than 40 in good health and CMV-seronegative.

A few counts support this clone. The chain combines TRBV5-6 with TRBJ1-2, with D perhaps matching TRBD1 (6 bases). CDR1 is SGHDT, CDR2 YYEEEE, per germline. Trimming cost V 4 bases and J 0 bases, with 10 bases left between them. The CDR3 extends over 14 amino acids. The CDR3 coding sequence is TGTGCCAGCAGCCAGGGGTTCCCTAACTATGGCTACACCTTC. Its translation is CASSQGFPNYGYTF.

A word on this clone: The same CDR3 can be traced to other DNA sequences in this sample. V usage is TRBV30 and J usage is TRBJ2-7; tentatively, D is TRBD1 (5 bases). V was cut by 1 base and J by 0 bases, with 10 bases left in between. CDR3 size: 14 residues. CDR1 is GTSNPN and CDR2 is SVGIG in the germline V gene (reference sequence). CDR3 in amino acids: CAWSAGNGSYEQYF. The CDR3 nucleotides are TGTGCCTGGAGTGCAGGGAATGGCTCCTACGAGCAGTACTTC.

This clone came up a few times. V is TRBV19 and J is TRBJ2-4; D may be TRBD1 (5 bases). V lost 5 bases to trimming and J lost 5 bases, with 10 bases between them. Germline V gene sequence: CDR1 LNHDA, CDR2 SQIVND (reference sequence). CDR3 length: 13 amino acids. CDR3 DNA sequence: TGTGCCAGTAGTTGGGTAGGGGAAAACATTCAGTACTTC. Protein product: CASSWVGENIQYF.

The chain uses TRBV19 and TRBJ1-1; D perhaps matches TRBD1 (6 bases). CDR1 and CDR2 from the germline V gene are LNHDA and SQIVND (reference sequence). The CDR3 contains 15 residues. V was cut by 4 bases and J by 1 base, with 13 bases left in between. The CDR3 is CASSTHQGKNTEAFF. The CDR3 bases are TGTGCCAGTAGTACTCACCAGGGGAAGAACACTGAAGCTTTCTTT.

The J gene is TRBJ2-1, the V gene TRBV25-1; unclear D gene. This CDR3 has 17 amino acids. Germline V gene data show CDR1 as MGHDK and CDR2 as SYGVNS. The V and J ends lost 3 bases and 7 bases respectively, with 22 bases between them. CDR3 sequence (DNA): TGTGCCAGCAGTGACACCCACACGGGTACGATTGCAAATGAGCAGTTCTTC. It is translated as CASSDTHTGTIANEQFF.

A few counts support this clone. CDR3 region: CASTPGTSGYNEQFF. The CDR3 nucleotides read TGTGCCAGCACCCCCGGGACTAGCGGCTACAATGAGCAGTTCTTC. This chain joins TRBV27 and TRBJ2-1, with TRBD2 identical over 11 bases. CDR3 length: 15 amino acids. Losses at the gene ends were 7 bases for V and 3 bases for J; bases not matched to a gene: 5. Germline assignment: CDR1 MNHEY and CDR2 SMNVEV (reference sequence).

The gene calls are TRBV27 and TRBJ1-5, with TRBD1 as a possible D gene (6 bases). V lost 8 bases to trimming and J lost 9 bases, with 17 bases between them. The V gene's germline CDR1 is MNHEY and CDR2 SMNVEV (reference sequence). CDR3 length: 13 amino acids. CDR3 sequence reads: CASGLQGSWPQHF. The CDR3 DNA reads TGTGCCAGCGGCTTACAGGGTTCGTGGCCCCAGCATTTT.

In its sample, this clone was seen a few times. The rearrangement joins TRBV6-1 to TRBJ2-7; 9 bases line up with TRBD1. V shed 3 bases and J 1 base; nucleotides not matched to a gene: 7. Germline CDR1 is MNHNS and CDR2 is SASEGT. The CDR3 consists of 16 residues. This CDR3 is CASSEGTGLLSYEQYF. The CDR3 DNA is TGTGCCAGCAGTGAGGGGACAGGGTTGCTGTCCTACGAGCAGTACTTC.

The V gene is TRBV10-1, the J gene TRBJ1-1, with 7 bases identical to TRBD1. V trimming: 0 bases; J trimming: 5 bases; junction bases outside the gene matches: 6. The CDR3 extends over 15 amino acids. Germline lookup yields CDR1 WNHNN and CDR2 SYGVQD (reference sequence). CDR3 amino acids: CASSESGRGSTEAFF. The CDR3 bases are TGCGCCAGCAGTGAGTCAGGCAGGGGGTCGACTGAAGCTTTCTTT.

This chain uses TRBV5-1 with TRBJ2-3; D is unresolved. Germline V gene lookup returns CDR1 SGHRS and CDR2 YFSETQ. The CDR3 has 13 amino acids. Deletions cut 4 bases from V and 6 bases from J, with 12 bases between. The CDR3 sequence is CASSANQRDTQYF. As DNA, the CDR3 is TGCGCCAGCAGCGCTAACCAGAGGGATACGCAGTATTTT. The whole variable domain, filled in from reference TRBV5-1 and TRBJ2-3, reads KAGVTQTPRYLIKTRGQQVTLSCSPISGHRSVSWYQQTPGQGLQFLFEYFSETQRNKGNFPGRFSGRQFSNSRSEMNVSTLELGDSALYLCASSANQRDTQYFGPGTRLTVL.